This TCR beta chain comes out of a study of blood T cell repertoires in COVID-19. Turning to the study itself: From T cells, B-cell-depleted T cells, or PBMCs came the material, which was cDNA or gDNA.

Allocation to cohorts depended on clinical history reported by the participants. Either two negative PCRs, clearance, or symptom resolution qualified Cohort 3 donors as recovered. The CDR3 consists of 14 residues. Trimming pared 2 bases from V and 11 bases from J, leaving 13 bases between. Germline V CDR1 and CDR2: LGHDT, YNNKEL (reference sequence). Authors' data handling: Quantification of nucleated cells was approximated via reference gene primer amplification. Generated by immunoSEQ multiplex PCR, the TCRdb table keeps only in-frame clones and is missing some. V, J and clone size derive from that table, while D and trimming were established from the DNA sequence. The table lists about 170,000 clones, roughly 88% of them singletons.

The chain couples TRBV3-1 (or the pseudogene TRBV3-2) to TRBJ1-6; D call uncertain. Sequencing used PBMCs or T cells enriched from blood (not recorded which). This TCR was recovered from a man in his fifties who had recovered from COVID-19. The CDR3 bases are TGTGCCAGCAGCCAACGGGGAAGTGAAACACCCCTCCACTTT. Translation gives CASSQRGSETPLHF.